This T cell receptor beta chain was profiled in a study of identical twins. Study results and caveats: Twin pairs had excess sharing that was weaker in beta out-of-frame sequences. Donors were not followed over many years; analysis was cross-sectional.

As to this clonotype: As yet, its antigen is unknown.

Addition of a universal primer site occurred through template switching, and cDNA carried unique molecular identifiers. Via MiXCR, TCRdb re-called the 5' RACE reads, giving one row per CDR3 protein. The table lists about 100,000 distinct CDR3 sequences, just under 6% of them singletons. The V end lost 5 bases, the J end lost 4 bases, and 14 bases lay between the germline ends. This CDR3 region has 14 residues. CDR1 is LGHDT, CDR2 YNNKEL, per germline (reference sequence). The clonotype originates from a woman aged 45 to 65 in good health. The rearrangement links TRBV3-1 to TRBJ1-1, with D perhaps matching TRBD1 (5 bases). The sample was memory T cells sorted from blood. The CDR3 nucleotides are TGTGCCAGCAGCTCATGGGGGTCGGCCACTGAAGCTTTCTTT. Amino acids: CASSSWGSATEAFF.